Listed here are 7 T cell receptor beta chains from one sample, sequenced in a study of T cells in Graves' hyperthyroidism and ophthalmopathy. The TCR beta CDR3 regions underwent amplification using RNA transcripts as the source. The HTBI set primed first-round TCR CDR3 RT-PCR. Each CDR3 protein is one row after TCRdb ran MiXCR on the multiplex PCR reads. The data contain more than 550,000 distinct CDR3 sequences, approximately 15% of them singletons. The material sequenced was blood. These receptors originate from a man aged 50-60 years with Graves' hyperthyroidism.

In this sample, this clonotype turned up many times. This chain uses TRBV12-3 or TRBV12-4 with TRBJ1-5; TRBD1 matches 10 bases. The CDR3 length is 15 residues. Trimming at V came to 6 bases and at J to 6 bases, leaving 8 bases not matched to a gene. The CDR3 is CASSSGTGDFQPQHF. CDR3 DNA sequence: TGTGCCAGCAGCTCCGGGACAGGGGATTTTCAGCCCCAGCATTTT.

This CDR3 is CASSKGTPTDTQYF. The CDR3 coding sequence is TGTGCCAGTAGTAAAGGGACACCCACAGATACGCAGTATTTT. J is TRBJ2-3 and V is TRBV19; the D gene is possibly TRBD1 (6 bases). CDR3 size: 14 residues. Germline CDR1 reads LNHDA; CDR2 reads SQIVND (reference sequence). V was clipped by 4 bases and J by 2 bases, with 10 bases between them. The full variable domain, completed using reference TRBV19 and TRBJ2-3, is DGGITQSPKYLFRKEGQNVTLSCEQNLNHDAMYWYRQDPGQGLRLIYYSQIVNDFQKGDIAEGYSVSREKKESFPLTVTSAQKNPTAFYLCASSKGTPTDTQYFGPGTRLTVL.

The gene calls are TRBV5-1 and TRBJ2-3; no definite D call. Trimming removed 4 bases at V and 0 bases at J, with 9 bases between. The CDR3 runs to 14 residues. Germline CDR1 SGHRS, CDR2 YFSETQ. The CDR3 sequence is CASSHGRSTDTQYF. The CDR3 DNA reads as TGCGCCAGCAGCCACGGCAGGAGCACAGATACGCAGTATTTT.

The V gene is TRBV28, the J gene TRBJ2-5, with D unclear. CDR1 and CDR2 from the germline V gene are MDHEN and SYDVKM. The CDR3 has 14 residues. The V end was cut by 3 bases, the J end by 3 bases, with 11 bases between. CDR3 sequence reads: CASSLPGEKETQYF. CDR3 bases: TGTGCCAGCAGTTTGCCAGGAGAGAAAGAGACCCAGTACTTC.

A note on this clonotype: A clone one base away is much larger, so this may be a read error. The chain is built from TRBV19 and TRBJ2-5; tentative D call: TRBD2 (6 bases). The V gene's germline CDR1 is LNHDA and CDR2 SQIVND (reference sequence). This CDR3 has 15 residues. The CDR3 loop reads CAGSPRLGGKETQYF. The CDR3 DNA follows: TGTGCCGGTAGTCCAAGACTAGGTGGGAAAGAGACCCAGTACTTC.

This clonotype was counted ten times or more. The chain joins TRBV7-2 to TRBJ1-6; 7 bases align to TRBD1. Trimming took 6 bases from V and 6 from J; bases not matched to a gene: 14. Germline assignment: CDR1 SGHTA and CDR2 FQGNSA. There are 17 residues in the CDR3. As DNA, the CDR3 is TGTGCCAGCAGTCGACAGCCTACAGGGGCCGCTAATTCACCCCTCCACTTT. Its protein is CASSRQPTGAANSPLHF.

This clonotype was picked up many times. This chain links TRBV11-1 with TRBJ2-3, with 7 bases that match TRBD1. The CDR3 is 15 residues long. V shed 5 bases, J shed 2 bases, and the junction held 7 bases outside the gene matches. Germline V gives CDR1 SGHAT, CDR2 FQDESV (reference sequence). The CDR3 DNA is TGTGCCAGCAGCCGCGACAGGGAATCCACAGATACGCAGTATTTT. Translating it yields CASSRDRESTDTQYF.